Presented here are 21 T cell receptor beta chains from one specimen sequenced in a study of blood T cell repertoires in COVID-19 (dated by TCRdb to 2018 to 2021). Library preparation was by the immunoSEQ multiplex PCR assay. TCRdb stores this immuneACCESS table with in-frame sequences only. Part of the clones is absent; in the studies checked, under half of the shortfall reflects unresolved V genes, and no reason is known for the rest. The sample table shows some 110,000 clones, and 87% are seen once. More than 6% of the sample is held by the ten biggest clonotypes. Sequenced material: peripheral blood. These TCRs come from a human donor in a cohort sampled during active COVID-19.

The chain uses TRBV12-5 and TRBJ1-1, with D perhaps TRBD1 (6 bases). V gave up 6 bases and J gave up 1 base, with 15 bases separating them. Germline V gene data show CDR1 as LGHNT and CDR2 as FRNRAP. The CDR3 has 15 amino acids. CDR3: CASGPPGHKNTEAFF. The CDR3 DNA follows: TGTGCTAGTGGGCCGCCGGGACACAAGAACACTGAAGCTTTCTTT.

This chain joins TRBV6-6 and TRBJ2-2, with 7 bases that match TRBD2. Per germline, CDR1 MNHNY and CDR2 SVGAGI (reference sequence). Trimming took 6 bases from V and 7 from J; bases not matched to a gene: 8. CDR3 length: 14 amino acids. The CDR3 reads CASRSYSGGGELFF. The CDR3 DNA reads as TGTGCCAGCAGATCCTACTCGGGAGGCGGGGAGCTGTTTTTT.

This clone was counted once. The CDR3 nucleotides read TGTGCCAGCAGCCCCTATAGCGGGAGGGCCGGCACCTACGAGCAGTACTTC. It specifies CASSPYSGRAGTYEQYF. This sequence joins TRBV7-6 and TRBJ2-7; the match to TRBD2 covers 11 bases. J was trimmed by 2 bases and V by 5 bases; bases with no gene match: 11. The CDR3 contains 17 residues. CDR1 and CDR2 (germline): SGHVS, FNYEAQ.

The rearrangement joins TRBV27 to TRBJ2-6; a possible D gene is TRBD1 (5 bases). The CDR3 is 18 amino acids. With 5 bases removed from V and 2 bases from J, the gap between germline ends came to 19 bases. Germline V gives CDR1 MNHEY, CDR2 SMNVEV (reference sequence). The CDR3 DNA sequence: TGTGCCAGCAGTCCCAGACAGCTTTCGGCTCCTGGGGCCAACGTCCTGACTTTC. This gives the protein CASSPRQLSAPGANVLTF.

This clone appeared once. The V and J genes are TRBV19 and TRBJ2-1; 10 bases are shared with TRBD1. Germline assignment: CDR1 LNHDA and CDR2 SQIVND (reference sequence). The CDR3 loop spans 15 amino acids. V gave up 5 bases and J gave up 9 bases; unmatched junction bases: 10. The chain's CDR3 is CASSVGTGVRGEQFF. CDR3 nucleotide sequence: TGTGCCAGTAGTGTCGGGACAGGGGTCAGGGGTGAGCAGTTCTTC.

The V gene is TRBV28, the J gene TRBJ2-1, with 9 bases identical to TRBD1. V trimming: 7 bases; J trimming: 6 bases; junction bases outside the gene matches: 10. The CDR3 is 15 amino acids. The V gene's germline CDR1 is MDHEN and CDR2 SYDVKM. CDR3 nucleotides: TGTGCCAGCACGCTACAGGGGGCGCAGGGCAATGAGCAGTTCTTC. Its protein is CASTLQGAQGNEQFF.

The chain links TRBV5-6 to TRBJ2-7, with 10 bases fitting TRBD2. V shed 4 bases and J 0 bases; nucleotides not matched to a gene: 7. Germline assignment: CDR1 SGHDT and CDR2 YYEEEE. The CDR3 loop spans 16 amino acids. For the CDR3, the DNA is TGTGCCAGCAGCAGCTTGGGACTAGCGAGCTCCTACGAGCAGTACTTC. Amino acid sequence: CASSSLGLASSYEQYF.

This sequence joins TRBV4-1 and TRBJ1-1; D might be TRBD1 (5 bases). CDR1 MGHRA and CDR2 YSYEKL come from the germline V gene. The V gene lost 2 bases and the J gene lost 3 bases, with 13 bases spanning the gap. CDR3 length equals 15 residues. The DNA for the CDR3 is TGCGCCAGCAGCCAATATTCAGGGATTGACACTGAAGCTTTCTTT. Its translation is CASSQYSGIDTEAFF.

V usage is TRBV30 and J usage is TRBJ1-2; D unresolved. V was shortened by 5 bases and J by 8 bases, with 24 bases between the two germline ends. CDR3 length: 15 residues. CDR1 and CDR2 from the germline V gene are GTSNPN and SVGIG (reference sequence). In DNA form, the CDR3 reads TGTGCCTGGGGGCCGGGGATCTCGAAACAGTTGGGCTACACCTTC. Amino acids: CAWGPGISKQLGYTF.

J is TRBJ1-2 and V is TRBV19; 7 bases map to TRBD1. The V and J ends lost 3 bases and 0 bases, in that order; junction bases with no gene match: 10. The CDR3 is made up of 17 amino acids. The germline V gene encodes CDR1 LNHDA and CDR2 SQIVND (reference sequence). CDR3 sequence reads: CASSMGTVSSTNYGYTF. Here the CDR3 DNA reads TGTGCCAGTAGTATGGGGACAGTATCTTCGACTAACTATGGCTACACCTTC.

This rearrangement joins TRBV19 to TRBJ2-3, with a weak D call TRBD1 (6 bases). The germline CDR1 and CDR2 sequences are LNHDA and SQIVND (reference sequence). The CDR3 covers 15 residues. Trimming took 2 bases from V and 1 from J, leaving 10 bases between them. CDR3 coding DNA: TGTGCCAGTAGTATAAACAGGGTGGGCACAGATACGCAGTATTTT. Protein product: CASSINRVGTDTQYF.

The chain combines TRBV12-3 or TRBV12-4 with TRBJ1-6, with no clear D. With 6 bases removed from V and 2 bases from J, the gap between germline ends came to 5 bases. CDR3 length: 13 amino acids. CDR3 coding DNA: TGTGCCAGCAGCGGGACCTATAATTCACCCCTCCACTTT. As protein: CASSGTYNSPLHF.

The CDR3, as DNA: TGTGCCAGCAGTGATTCCTCCACGACTGTCTCTGGAAACACCATATATTTT. It encodes CASSDSSTTVSGNTIYF. This rearrangement joins TRBV25-1 to TRBJ1-3; D is unresolved. Trimming took 3 bases from V and 0 from J, leaving 15 bases between them. Germline assignment: CDR1 MGHDK and CDR2 SYGVNS. The CDR3 runs 17 residues.

The CDR3 region has the DNA TGCAGCGTTGAACGGCAGGGCTACGAGCAGTACTTC. Its protein is CSVERQGYEQYF. This rearrangement joins TRBV29-1 to TRBJ2-7, with D maybe TRBD1 (5 bases). Trimming took 2 bases from V and 3 from J, leaving 8 bases between them. The CDR3 is 12 amino acids. Germline CDR1 and CDR2: SQVTM and ANQGSEA.

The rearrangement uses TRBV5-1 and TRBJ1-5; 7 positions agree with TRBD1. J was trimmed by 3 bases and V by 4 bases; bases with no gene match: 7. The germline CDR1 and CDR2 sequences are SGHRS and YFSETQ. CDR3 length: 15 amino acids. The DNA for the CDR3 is TGCGCCAGCAGCATAACAGGGGCCCTCAATCAGCCCCAGCATTTT. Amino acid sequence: CASSITGALNQPQHF.

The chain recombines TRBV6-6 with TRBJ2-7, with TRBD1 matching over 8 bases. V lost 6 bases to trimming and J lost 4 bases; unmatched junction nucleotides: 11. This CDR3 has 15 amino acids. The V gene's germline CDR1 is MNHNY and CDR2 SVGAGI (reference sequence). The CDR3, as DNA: TGTGCCAGCAGCGGGACGGGGGACAGGAGTTACGAGCAGTACTTC. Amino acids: CASSGTGDRSYEQYF.

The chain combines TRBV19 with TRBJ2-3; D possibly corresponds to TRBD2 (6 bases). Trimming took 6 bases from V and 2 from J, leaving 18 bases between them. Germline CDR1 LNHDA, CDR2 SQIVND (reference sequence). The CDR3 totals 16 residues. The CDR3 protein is CASSAGTGTLTDTQYF. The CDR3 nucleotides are TGTGCCAGTAGCGCGGGGACGGGAACGCTCACAGATACGCAGTATTTT.

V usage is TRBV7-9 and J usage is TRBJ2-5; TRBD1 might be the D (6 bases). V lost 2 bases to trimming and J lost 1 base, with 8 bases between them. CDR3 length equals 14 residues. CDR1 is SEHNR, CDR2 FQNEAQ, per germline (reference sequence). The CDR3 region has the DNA TGTGCCAGCAGCTTACGGACAGTCCAAGAGACCCAGTACTTC. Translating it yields CASSLRTVQETQYF. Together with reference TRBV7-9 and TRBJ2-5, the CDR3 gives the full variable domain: DTGVSQNPRHKITKRGQNVTFRCDPISEHNRLYWYRQTLGQGPEFLTYFQNEAQLEKSRLLSDRFSAERPKGSFSTLEIQRTEQGDSAMYLCASSLRTVQETQYFGPGTRLLVL.

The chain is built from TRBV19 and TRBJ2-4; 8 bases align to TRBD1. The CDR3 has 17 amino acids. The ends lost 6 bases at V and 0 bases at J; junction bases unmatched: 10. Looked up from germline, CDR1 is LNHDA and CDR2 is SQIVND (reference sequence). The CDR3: CASSLSGGGIAKNIQYF. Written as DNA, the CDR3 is TGTGCCAGTAGCCTCTCAGGGGGCGGGATAGCCAAAAACATTCAGTACTTC.

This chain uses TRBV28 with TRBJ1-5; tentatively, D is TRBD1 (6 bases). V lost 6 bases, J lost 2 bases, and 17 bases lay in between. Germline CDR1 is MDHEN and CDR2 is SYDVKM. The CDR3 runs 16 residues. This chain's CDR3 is CASRRTVPQGNQPQHF. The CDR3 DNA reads TGTGCCAGCAGAAGGACAGTCCCGCAGGGCAATCAGCCCCAGCATTTT.

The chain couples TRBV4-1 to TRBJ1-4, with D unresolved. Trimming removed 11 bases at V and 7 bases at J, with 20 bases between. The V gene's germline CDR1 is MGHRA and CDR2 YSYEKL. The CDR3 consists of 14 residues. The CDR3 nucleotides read TGCGCCTCCCGGAAAAGAGGTGATGTTGAAAAACTGTTTTTT. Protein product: CASRKRGDVEKLFF.